The source of this T cell receptor (beta chain) is a study of memory CD4+ T cells and cytomegalovirus serostatus. Overall study: Donors were healthy Belgian adults, under ten CMV seropositive and about two dozen seronegative.

Clones were read by immunoSEQ multiplex PCR, and TCRdb kept only the in-frame ones, dropping some. The table records about 82,000 clones, approximately 84% of them present only once. CDR1 is ENHRY and CDR2 is SYGVKD in the germline V gene. The CDR3 covers 14 residues. V was clipped by 4 bases and J by 4 bases; unmatched bases: 3. The sort gate was single viable CD3+CD4+CD8-CD45RO+ cells for memory CD4+ T cells. The chain couples TRBV10-3 to TRBJ1-4; 7 positions match TRBD1. The receptor was derived from an adult in good health and CMV-seronegative. What was sequenced was memory CD4+ T cells from blood. The CDR3 region is CAISGDSNNEKLFF. The CDR3 DNA is TGTGCCATCAGTGGGGACAGCAATAATGAAAAACTGTTTTTT.